This T cell receptor (beta chain) was recovered during a study of breast tumors, draining lymph nodes, adjacent tissues. TCRdb re-called the multiplex PCR reads through MiXCR, storing one row per CDR3 protein. The sample comprises approximately 210,000 distinct CDR3 sequences, about 34% of which are singletons, and over 3.5% rests with the top ten. Axillary draining lymph nodes of breast cancer patients supplied the node samples. Germline V gene data show CDR1 as MNHEY and CDR2 as SVGAGI. The CDR3 is made up of 17 amino acids. V was trimmed by 0 bases and J by 0 bases, leaving 15 bases between them. Sequenced material: axillary lymph node tissue. J is TRBJ2-7 and V is TRBV6-5; a possible D gene is TRBD1 (6 bases). The TCR originated in a female donor with breast cancer. Some clones in this sample may be carry-over from other donors' samples. The CDR3, as DNA: TGTGCCAGCAGTTACTCTCCGGGACACACCTACTCCTACGAGCAGTACTTC. Translation: CASSYSPGHTYSYEQYF.